Listed here is a single TCR beta chain. This record comes from a study of blood T cell repertoires in COVID-19. Produced via immunoSEQ multiplex PCR; TCRdb's table is partial and in-frame only. Of some 200,000 clones in the sample, approximately 86% are singletons; the top ten hold 4% to 6.5%. Germline values: CDR1 MDHEN, CDR2 SYDVKM. Trimming removed 7 bases at V and 1 base at J, with 13 bases between. The CDR3 loop spans 14 amino acids. The source is a woman aged 55-70 years with acute COVID-19. The chain joins TRBV28 to TRBJ1-1; TRBD1 might be the D (5 bases). Material: PBMCs or T cells enriched from blood (not recorded which). The CDR3 spells CASTPGGGNTEAFF. CDR3 coding DNA: TGTGCCAGCACCCCCGGGGGGGGGAACACTGAAGCTTTCTTT. Full variable domain (remainder filled in from reference TRBV28 and TRBJ1-1): DVKVTQSSRYLVKRTGEKVFLECVQDMDHENMFWYRQDPGLGLRLIYFSYDVKMKEKGDIPEGYSVSREKKERFSLILESASTNQTSMYLCASTPGGGNTEAFFGQGTRLTVV.